The clone carrying this T cell receptor (beta chain) was observed a few times. Its antigen is unidentified. CDR1 SGHAT and CDR2 FQNNGV come from the germline V gene. This CDR3 spans 17 amino acids. The V and J ends lost 5 bases and 7 bases, in that order; junction bases with no gene match: 12. These data come from a study of T-cell memory formation after mild COVID-19. Study-wide context: TCR clusters were mostly donor specific. Study-wide results and caveats: Clones contracting over day 15 to 85 were CD4/CD8 balanced, with later expanders leaning CD4+.

TCRalpha and TCRbeta libraries used 5'RACE with constant-segment primers and UMIs. MiXCR was run by TCRdb on the 5' RACE reads, yielding one entry per CDR3 protein. In the table there are 300,000 to 400,000 distinct CDR3 sequences, roughly 13% of which are singletons. The sequence was obtained from a young man who had mild COVID-19 (a few samples of this study predate the infection). Cell type and time point are not known. The V call is TRBV11-2, the J call TRBJ1-6; 9 nucleotides align to TRBD1. Source material: PBMCs or a T cell subset sorted from them (not recorded which). Written as DNA, the CDR3 is TGTGCCAGCAGCACGATACAGGGGGCCATCAAGAATTCACCCCTCCACTTT. It codes for CASSTIQGAIKNSPLHF.